This TCR beta chain was recovered during a study of somatic mutations in cytotoxic T cells in rheumatoid arthritis. Study information: It was right after diagnosis, before any treatment, that patient blood (around 30 ml EDTA) was drawn. Several of the V beta antibody-stained T-cell populations were flow-sorted at nearly 100% purity; V beta1+ cells were among them and were sequenced for TCRB. Findings and limits, study-wide: The CD8+ clonality of rheumatoid arthritis patients increased with age, whereas that of healthy controls did not. About an eighth of the roughly 65 patients had a largest CD8+ clone above 20% of CD8+ cells.

Germline V gene sequence: CDR1 SGHRS, CDR2 YFSETQ. This CDR3 spans 11 amino acids. Deletions cut 3 bases from V and 3 bases from J, with 4 bases between. Clones were sequenced by immunoSEQ multiplex PCR, and TCRdb holds only the in-frame ones, with some missing. The sample yields about 9,200 clones, 60% to 80% seen once. Points on this clone: Its specificity is unknown.

This receptor was identified in an adult with rheumatoid arthritis. The chain couples TRBV5-1 to TRBJ2-7, with D uncertain. Specimen: CD8+ T cells sorted from blood. The chain's CDR3 is CASSSDYEQYF. CDR3 nucleotides: TGCGCCAGCAGCTCAGACTACGAGCAGTACTTC.